The 25 T cell receptor beta chains presented below share a single source sample, sequenced in a study of vaccination and CD4 T cells after COVID-19. These receptors are not linked to any known antigen. An Oncomine TCR Beta short-read assay was used to sequence the DNA from cultured CD4+ T cells. Via MiXCR, TCRdb re-called the PCR reads, giving one row per CDR3 protein. The data show 10,000 to 15,000 distinct CDR3 sequences, with roughly 60% seen just once and roughly 13% held by the top ten. Treatment indicated: roughly 11-day PBMC culture with coronavirus spike peptide pools or control peptides (ViraFEST assay). The sample consisted of CD4+ T cells from blood, cultured in vitro. These receptors were taken from a human donor who had recovered from COVID-19.

This clonotype has more than one count but fewer than ten. The chain couples TRBV27 to TRBJ2-7, with 7 positions matching TRBD2. V shed 6 bases, J shed 6 bases, and the junction held 2 bases outside the gene matches. The CDR3 is made up of 11 amino acids. CDR1 MNHEY and CDR2 SMNVEV come from the germline V gene (reference sequence). The DNA for the CDR3 is TGTGCCAGCAGAGGGAGGGCCGAGCAGTACTTC. It specifies CASRGRAEQYF.

The chain recombines TRBV5-1 with TRBJ1-1; possible D gene TRBD1, 5 bases. The CDR3 is made up of 15 amino acids. V lost 1 base to trimming and J lost 1 base, with 11 bases between them. In germline, CDR1 is SGHRS, CDR2 YFSETQ. Here the CDR3 reads CASSLRSTGNTEAFF. In DNA, the CDR3 is TGCGCCAGCAGCTTGAGGAGTACAGGGAACACTGAAGCTTTCTTT. Filled out from reference TRBV5-1 and TRBJ1-1, the complete variable domain reads KAGVTQTPRYLIKTRGQQVTLSCSPISGHRSVSWYQQTPGQGLQFLFEYFSETQRNKGNFPGRFSGRQFSNSRSEMNVSTLELGDSALYLCASSLRSTGNTEAFFGQGTRLTVV.

This chain uses TRBV7-2 with TRBJ1-1; the D gene is possibly TRBD1 (5 bases). Germline V lookup: CDR1 SGHTA, CDR2 FQGNSA. Trimming pared 2 bases from V and 0 bases from J, leaving 16 bases between. The CDR3 runs to 17 residues. The CDR3 bases are TGTGCCAGCAGCTTAACCCTGAGACAGTATTTGAACACTGAAGCTTTCTTT. Translated: CASSLTLRQYLNTEAFF.

V and J are TRBV20-1 and TRBJ1-2, with TRBD1 matching over 7 bases. Unmatched junction bases numbered 21, after V lost 5 bases and J lost 3 bases. The germline V gene has CDR1 DFQATT and CDR2 SNEGSKA (reference sequence). CDR3 size: 18 residues. CDR3 sequence (DNA): TGCAGTGCTCGGGTAGACAGGGAAGGGTGGCAGTTTGACTATGGCTACACCTTC. Residues: CSARVDREGWQFDYGYTF.

The V gene is TRBV4-3, the J gene TRBJ1-5; D gene uncertain. Germline-derived CDR1 and CDR2 are LGHNA and YSLEER. The V and J ends lost 0 bases and 9 bases respectively, with 6 bases between them. The CDR3 spans 12 residues. This chain's CDR3 is CASSQDNGPQHF. CDR3 DNA sequence: TGCGCCAGCAGCCAAGATAATGGGCCCCAGCATTTT.

The V and J genes are TRBV20-1 and TRBJ1-3; TRBD1 might be the D (5 bases). The CDR3 runs 15 residues. Germline V gene lookup returns CDR1 DFQATT and CDR2 SNEGSKA (reference sequence). Trimming stripped 0 bases from V and 4 bases from J, with 13 bases between. DNA of the CDR3: TGCAGTGCTAGAGATCAATCAGGGTCCGGAAACACCATATATTTT. Residues: CSARDQSGSGNTIYF.

The rearrangement joins TRBV20-1 to TRBJ2-7, with 11 bases aligning to TRBD2. Germline V lookup: CDR1 DFQATT, CDR2 SNEGSKA (reference sequence). V shed 4 bases and J 0 bases; nucleotides not matched to a gene: 8. This CDR3 comprises 16 residues. DNA for the CDR3: TGCAGTGCTACTACTCCGGGACTAGCGGTCTCCTACGAGCAGTACTTC. It encodes CSATTPGLAVSYEQYF.

V and J are TRBV20-1 and TRBJ1-1; D gene uncertain. CDR3 length: 13 residues. Germline loops: CDR1 DFQATT, CDR2 SNEGSKA (reference sequence). The V gene lost 1 base and the J gene lost 1 base, with 7 bases spanning the gap. The CDR3 sequence: CSARVPGNTEAFF. CDR3 nucleotides: TGCAGTGCTAGAGTCCCAGGGAACACTGAAGCTTTCTTT.

This chain uses TRBV7-6 with TRBJ1-1; D ambiguous. V was shortened by 1 base and J by 4 bases, with 10 bases between the two germline ends. The CDR3 covers 14 residues. The V gene's germline CDR1 is SGHVS and CDR2 FNYEAQ. CDR3 nucleotide sequence: TGTGCCAGCAGCTTAGAGGTGTTTGGCACTGAAGCTTTCTTT. The encoded protein is CASSLEVFGTEAFF. The variable domain in full, with the rest retrieved from reference TRBV7-6 and TRBJ1-1, is GAGVSQSPRYKVTKRGQDVALRCDPISGHVSLYWYRQALGQGPEFLTYFNYEAQQDKSGLPNDRFSAERPEGSISTLTIQRTEQRDSAMYRCASSLEVFGTEAFFGQGTRLTVV.

The chain has TRBV20-1 and TRBJ2-7, with TRBD2 matching 8 bases. With 8 bases clipped from V and 4 bases from J, the junction kept 10 bases outside the gene matches. Germline CDR1 and CDR2: DFQATT and SNEGSKA (reference sequence). The CDR3 extends over 13 amino acids. The CDR3 coding sequence is TGCAGTTCCCGGGACGGGAGGGGATACGAGCAGTACTTC. This encodes CSSRDGRGYEQYF.

The rearrangement uses TRBV7-8 and TRBJ1-5; 12 positions match TRBD1. The J segment lost 6 bases and the V segment lost 5 bases, leaving 11 bases of the junction unmatched. The CDR3 spans 17 residues. Germline V lookup: CDR1 SGHVS, CDR2 FQNEAQ. The CDR3 sequence: CASSPGQGAKVAQPQHF. The CDR3 nucleotides are TGTGCCAGCAGCCCGGGACAGGGGGCGAAGGTCGCTCAGCCCCAGCATTTT.

This clonotype showed up just a few times. The chain carries TRBV15 and TRBJ2-7; 8 positions match TRBD2. Germline assignment: CDR1 LNHNV and CDR2 YYDKDF (reference sequence). V dropped 0 bases and J dropped 2; count of bases not matched to a gene: 6. The CDR3 extends over 16 amino acids. This CDR3 reads CATSREKAGAPYEQYF. DNA of the CDR3: TGTGCCACCAGCAGAGAAAAAGCGGGAGCGCCCTACGAGCAGTACTTC.

About this clonotype: Germline is not matched at one junction end, which may reflect a read error. This rearrangement joins TRBV20-1 to TRBJ2-5; 9 bases agree with TRBD2. Germline CDR1 and CDR2: DFQATT and SNEGSKA (reference sequence). The CDR3 extends over 15 amino acids. Written as DNA, the CDR3 is TGCAATGCTAGAACCTTGGCGGGAGGGCTGGAGACCCAGTACTTC. Translating it yields CNARTLAGGLETQYF.

CDR3 in DNA: TGTGCCAGCAGCCAGTGGTACAGGGCCGGCGATCAGCCCCAGCATTTT. It encodes CASSQWYRAGDQPQHF. V and J are TRBV7-2 and TRBJ1-5, with D possibly being TRBD1 (6 bases). Per germline, CDR1 SGHTA and CDR2 FQGNSA. The CDR3 consists of 16 residues. Deletions cut 5 bases from V and 5 bases from J, with 19 bases between.

V and J are TRBV27 and TRBJ2-5; the match to TRBD2 covers 12 bases. The CDR3 covers 16 residues. Germline V gene data show CDR1 as MNHEY and CDR2 as SMNVEV (reference sequence). V lost 3 bases to trimming and J lost 5 bases; unmatched junction nucleotides: 7. CDR3 residues: CASSLVGLAGRETQYF. In nucleotides, the CDR3 is TGTGCCAGCAGTTTGGTTGGACTAGCGGGACGGGAGACCCAGTACTTC.

The rearrangement links TRBV6-2 or TRBV6-3 to TRBJ1-1, with D uncertain. Trimming shortened V by 2 bases and J by 0 bases, and 13 bases separated the two germline ends. CDR3 length: 16 amino acids. Looked up from germline, CDR1 is MNHEY and CDR2 is SVGEGT. The CDR3 sequence is CASSYLRTALNTEAFF. The CDR3 nucleotides read TGTGCCAGCAGTTACCTCCGGACGGCGTTGAACACTGAAGCTTTCTTT.

The chain has TRBV29-1 and TRBJ2-7; 7 bases align to TRBD1. Germline assignment: CDR1 SQVTM and CDR2 ANQGSEA. Germline trimming cut 2 bases from V and 2 bases from J; bases unmatched to any gene: 6. The CDR3 has 14 residues. The CDR3, as DNA: TGCAGCGTTGAAAGACAGGGATCAACCTACGAGCAGTACTTC. Translation: CSVERQGSTYEQYF.

The CDR3 region has the DNA TGTGCCACCAGTAGTCGAACCGGGACCCCGGGCAATGAGCAGTTCTTC. Protein product: CATSSRTGTPGNEQFF. V gene TRBV24-1 combines with J gene TRBJ2-1; tentatively, D is TRBD1 or TRBD2 (5 bases each). CDR1 KGHDR and CDR2 SFDVKD come from the germline V gene. V was pared by 6 bases and J by 6 bases, with 20 bases between. The CDR3 sequence is 16 residues long.

V and J are TRBV19 and TRBJ2-1, with D perhaps matching TRBD2 (5 bases). This CDR3 has 14 residues. CDR1 is LNHDA, CDR2 SQIVND, per germline (reference sequence). Trimming took 4 bases from V and 6 from J, leaving 13 bases between them. The DNA for the CDR3 is TGTGCCAGTAGTACTTCCGTTCGGGGCAATGAGCAGTTCTTC. It encodes CASSTSVRGNEQFF. The full variable domain, its missing parts supplied by reference TRBV19 and TRBJ2-1, is DGGITQSPKYLFRKEGQNVTLSCEQNLNHDAMYWYRQDPGQGLRLIYYSQIVNDFQKGDIAEGYSVSREKKESFPLTVTSAQKNPTAFYLCASSTSVRGNEQFFGPGTRLTVL.

This clonotype was counted only a few times. The rearrangement uses TRBV24-1 and TRBJ2-3, with TRBD1 matching over 10 bases. The V and J ends lost 4 bases and 1 base, in that order; junction bases with no gene match: 4. CDR3 length: 16 amino acids. Per the germline V gene, CDR1 is KGHDR and CDR2 is SFDVKD. CDR3 DNA: TGTGCCACCAGTGACTCCGGGACAGGGGGCACAGATACGCAGTATTTT. Translating it yields CATSDSGTGGTDTQYF.

The gene calls are TRBV6-5 and TRBJ1-1; 8 nucleotides align to TRBD1. Germline assignment: CDR1 MNHEY and CDR2 SVGAGI. The junction had 13 bases not matched to a gene; V was cut back by 2 bases and J by 2 bases. CDR3 length: 18 residues. The CDR3 coding sequence is TGTGCCAGCAGTTACCTTACCCGAGGACAGGGCTATAACACTGAAGCTTTCTTT. Translating gives CASSYLTRGQGYNTEAFF.

Only a few counts were recorded for this clonotype. The chain employs TRBV24-1 and TRBJ2-3; D ambiguous. The V and J ends lost 0 bases and 6 bases respectively, with 6 bases between them. The CDR3 runs 13 residues. Germline V CDR1 and CDR2: KGHDR, SFDVKD. In DNA, the CDR3 is TGTGCCACCAGTGATTTGAGCGTGGATACGCAGTATTTT. It codes for CATSDLSVDTQYF.

The chain is built from TRBV30 and TRBJ2-3; D unclear. V was shortened by 0 bases and J by 7 bases, with 8 bases between the two germline ends. The CDR3 covers 12 residues. Germline loops: CDR1 GTSNPN, CDR2 SVGIG (reference sequence). The CDR3 DNA is TGTGCCTGGAGTGTACAGTGGAATACGCAGTATTTT. Protein sequence: CAWSVQWNTQYF.

The chain couples TRBV12-3 or TRBV12-4 to TRBJ2-6, with 7 bases matching TRBD1. The V gene end was trimmed by 6 bases and the J gene end by 4 bases; junction bases not matched to a gene: 6. The length of the CDR3 is 15 residues. Written as DNA, the CDR3 is TGTGCCAGCAGCCCCACAGGGGTCGGGGCCAACGTCCTGACTTTC. This encodes CASSPTGVGANVLTF.

The J gene is TRBJ2-7, the V gene TRBV18, with 12 bases aligning to TRBD2. The CDR3 runs 16 residues. Germline lookup yields CDR1 KGHSH and CDR2 LQKENI. Trimming took 3 bases from V and 5 from J; bases not matched to a gene: 8. CDR3 protein: CASSPFALAGGNEQYF. The CDR3 bases are TGTGCCAGCTCACCCTTTGCCCTAGCGGGAGGGAACGAGCAGTACTTC.